These T cell receptor beta chains were read from a single sample in a study of shared clonotypes between healthy human individuals. Assay: immunoSEQ multiplex PCR; the TCRdb copy retains only in-frame clones and omits some. The sample has about 2,100,000 clones, about 92% seen once; the top ten hold more than 1.5%. Sample: naive CD8+ T cells from PBMCs. The source of these receptors is a man aged 18 to 29 in good health. Some clones in this sample may be carry-over from other donors' samples. CDR3s include the opening cysteine and the closing phenylalanine or tryptophan. A D gene is named only where the DNA matches it firmly. Size values are once, few and many counts, or a class for expanded clones, and some rows have none.

v_gene: TRBV27
len: 12
j_gene: TRBJ2-7
d_gene: -
abundance: once
CDR3nt: TGTGCCAGCAGCCCCTCCCCATACGAGCAGTACTTC
CDR3aa: CASSPSPYEQYF

v_gene: TRBV29-1
len: 13
j_gene: TRBJ2-3
d_gene: -
abundance: -
CDR3nt: TGCAGCGGAAGGGGCGGGCGCACAGATACGCAGTATTTT
CDR3aa: CSGRGGRTDTQYF

v_gene: TRBV2
len: 13
j_gene: TRBJ2-2
d_gene: -
abundance: -
CDR3nt: TGTGCCAGCAGCACCGGGGTCCCCGGGGAGCTGTTTTTT
CDR3aa: CASSTGVPGELFF

v_gene: TRBV28
len: 13
j_gene: TRBJ2-5
d_gene: -
abundance: -
CDR3nt: TGTGCCAGCAGTTTATCCCCCCGGCAGACCCAGTACTTC
CDR3aa: CASSLSPRQTQYF

v_gene: TRBV5-1
len: 16
j_gene: TRBJ2-5
d_gene: -
abundance: -
CDR3nt: TGCGCCAGCAGCTTATTTAGGGGTACCCCACAAGAGACCCAGTACTTC
CDR3aa: CASSLFRGTPQETQYF

v_gene: TRBV19
len: 19
j_gene: TRBJ2-3
d_gene: TRBD2
abundance: -
CDR3nt: TGTGCCAGTAGTATAAAGGGACTAGCGGGAGGGCCGGTTACAGATACGCAGTATTTT
CDR3aa: CASSIKGLAGGPVTDTQYF

v_gene: TRBV7-6
len: 16
j_gene: TRBJ1-3
d_gene: -
abundance: many
CDR3nt: TGTGCCAGCAGCTTAGCGACAGACTTCTCTGGAAACACCATATATTTT
CDR3aa: CASSLATDFSGNTIYF

v_gene: TRBV14
len: 14
j_gene: TRBJ2-5
d_gene: -
abundance: -
CDR3nt: TGTGCCAGCAGCCCCCCAGGGGCAAAAGAGACCCAGTACTTC
CDR3aa: CASSPPGAKETQYF

v_gene: TRBV27
len: 17
j_gene: TRBJ1-1
d_gene: -
abundance: -
CDR3nt: TGTGCCAGCAGTCCCTGGGACCTGTCGGCTCTGTCGGATGAAGCTTTCTTT
CDR3aa: CASSPWDLSALSDEAFF

v_gene: TRBV5-1
len: 13
j_gene: TRBJ2-4
d_gene: -
abundance: -
CDR3nt: TGCGCCAGCAGCTCGATTAGCGCGGACATTCAGTACTTC
CDR3aa: CASSSISADIQYF